This T cell receptor (beta chain) was found in a study of cytomegalovirus exposure and HLA in healthy donors (dated by TCRdb to 2016 to 2017). Notes on the research overall: An earlier analysis of roughly 570 of the donors reported 276 Gb of sequence data and 117 million unique TCR beta sequences obtained from 180 million or so T cells. About 310 gigabases of sequencing data and some 85 million unique TCR sequences were included in an early release covering about 700 HLA-typed donors. The genetic ancestry cluster associated with self-reported Caucasian donors included roughly 84% of the roughly 360 genotyped donors. The study was designed to test whether signatures of past pathogen exposure could be identified by cataloging public T cell receptors. The study profiled the T cell repertoires of around 700 subjects by immunosequencing and related them to cytomegalovirus serostatus. A separate validation cohort of 100 to 150 different subjects was used in addition to the roughly 670-subject first cohort. The study combined high-throughput TCR immunosequencing, statistical association of individual TCRs with disease status, and machine learning to predict cytomegalovirus infection status. A later analysis re-examined previously published TCR beta repertoires from roughly 650 donors and added high-resolution HLA genotyping to investigate patterns of TCR occurrence. The later analysis used no new phenotypic data to find candidate immune exposures, relying instead on TCR beta sequences and their occurrence across donors. In an earlier analysis of several hundred of the donors, high-throughput TCR beta sequencing was used to judge whether each TCR beta V gene segment behaved as functional or pseudogenic. Donor age, sex, ethnicity and CMV serostatus were collected together with the repertoire data. A later genetic analysis used genome-wide SNP genotypes for about 65% of the roughly 670 donors, treating that subset as a discovery cohort. Every repertoire in the discovery cohort had been generated on one and the same sequencing platform. Both class I and class II loci were covered by HLA typing, at four-digit resolution. Typing coverage varied by locus: roughly 629-630 donors for A, B, C, DRB1 and DQB1; roughly 520 for DQA1; 606 for DPA1; 450 to 480 for DPB1. Because of strong linkage in the cohort, roughly five DR-DQ haplotypes were treated as single units for association and clustering. Among roughly 400 genotyped donors of the cohort, an average of roughly 230,000 unique TCR beta nucleotide sequences was sequenced per donor, of which about 18% were non-productive. What the study reported, not specific to this receptor: Assigning TCR associations to individual alleles was difficult when HLA alleles, especially DR and DQ, strongly co-occurred. In a later genetic analysis, a missense DCLRE1C variant was associated with V-gene and J-gene trimming of TCR beta chains, and the association was replicated in an independent cohort. According to a later genetic analysis, donors in an Asian-associated ancestry cluster had fewer N-insertions in productive TCRs than the roughly 700-donor mean. Most TCR sequences were observed very rarely across donors, whereas some public TCRs were present in many individuals. In a later analysis, HLA-associated TCR beta chains were found to be more clonally expanded and to have lower generation probabilities than equally common non-associated chains. A later analysis reported that several top co-occurrence clusters appeared linked to parvovirus B19, influenza, CMV and Epstein-Barr virus. A further reported finding was that TCR beta sequences accurately predicted the HLA-A and HLA-B alleles for most subjects in the first cohort. Only TCR beta chains were sequenced in this cohort, and the absence of alpha or paired-chain data limited detectable features. Because HLA typing was missing for some donors at each locus, association tests included only the typed subset. Some IMGT-functional V segments, including TRBV6-2 and TRBV6-3, could not be distinguished by the 87-base-pair reads and were therefore excluded. The sequencing pipeline was judged likely to have produced a cluster of highly shared sequence variants as a technical artifact. Linkage disequilibrium might explain the correlated functional status among segregating V segments, but an unknown experimental factor could not be ruled out. The classifier was reported to diagnose cytomegalovirus status with high specificity and sensitivity in both the original cohort and the validation cohort. In an earlier analysis of some 640 of the donors, most TCR beta V segments were observed in productive rearrangements about 87% or about 30% of the time, broadly matching IMGT annotations. A few of the identified cytomegalovirus-associated TCR beta chains were confirmed in vitro to be specific for cytomegalovirus antigens. The authors suggested that the approach could potentially be extended to other disease states and immunological phenotypes. Presence/absence analyses assumed roughly uniform sequencing depth across donors, an assumption that may not hold. In a later analysis, TCR association rates were found to vary across HLA loci, with the most associated TCRs seen for DRB1 alleles and the fewest for HLA-C alleles. According to a later analysis, most CMV-associated TCR beta chains appeared to be HLA-restricted, and the HLA associations seemed to be driven largely by CMV exposure. At a false discovery rate of 0.05, a later analysis linked roughly 17,000 TCR beta sequences to specific HLA alleles. The study gave a list of 150 to 200 TCR beta chains associated with cytomegalovirus. CMV serostatus was the only immune exposure information available for the cohort. Because counts were too low, seventeen rarely observed V segments, including chromosome 9 orphons, were left out of the earlier analysis of approximately 580 of the donors.

About this clone itself: Its antigen remains unidentified. Base qualities are not recorded, but no much larger clone differs from it by a single base.

The cohort consisted of some 730 healthy bone marrow donors. At the time of sampling, every cohort member was nominally healthy, though immune exposures that went unrecorded were likely present. The donor tested CMV seropositive and was one of the 289 seropositive cohort members. A peripheral blood sample was collected from each donor, and TCR beta sequencing was performed on peripheral blood mononuclear cells. Genomic DNA extraction from the blood cell samples was performed with the Qiagen DNeasy Blood Extraction Kit. The library was made by the immunoSEQ multiplex PCR assay. A mixture of 60 forward primers for TCR Vbeta segments and 13 reverse primers for TCR Jbeta segments was used in the multiplex PCR. Amplification of the CDR3 region of rearranged TCR beta genes was performed with a multiplex PCR assay on genomic DNA. The amplified TCR beta libraries were sequenced on the Illumina HiSeq System as 87-base-pair reads. From the authors' description of their analysis: A later analysis counted around 72 million unique TCR beta chains across the 600 to 850 repertoires, and some 11 million of these chains were shared by at least two donors. To remove PCR and sequencing errors, raw reads were error-corrected and collapsed into unique sequences using a nearest-neighbor algorithm that merged closely related sequences. To assign V, D and J gene segments, CDR3 sequences were aligned to IMGT reference sequences. For a sequence to be retained, a match of at least six nucleotides was required to both a V gene segment and a J gene segment. A rearrangement was called productive if the CDR3 had no stop codons and remained in frame with V and J, and every other rearrangement was called non-productive. CDR3 was defined according to IMGT convention as the region running from the second conserved V-encoded cysteine to the conserved J-encoded phenylalanine. Sequences without an unambiguous match to a single V gene segment were excluded from the earlier analysis of over 500 of the donors. An earlier analysis of 587 of the donors called V segments functional above 56.7% productive rearrangements and segregating when the between-donor standard deviation exceeded 5%. A statistical classification framework was built for diagnosing cytomegalovirus status from the catalog of TCR beta chain sequences. V and J gene assignment, in a later analysis, came from comparing TCR nucleotide sequences with IMGT/GENE-DB human TR gene sequences. In a later analysis, CDR3 sequences and most-parsimonious VDJ recombination scenarios were assigned using the TCRdist pipeline. In a later analysis, every TCR beta chain was defined by the combination of its CDR3 amino acid sequence and its V-gene family, and reads without a unique V-gene family were dropped. In a later analysis, approximately 590 highly shared, low-generation-probability nucleotide sequences were removed to address suspected cross-contamination and a sequencing artifact. In a later analysis, a clonal expansion index was calculated for each public chain from normalized within-repertoire ranks of inferred template counts. In a later analysis, generation probabilities were computed with a VDJ recombination model fitted to out-of-frame rearrangements, and the resulting probabilities were checked against IGoR. Hypergeometric tests were used in a later analysis to score TCR-TCR, TCR-HLA and TCR-CMV co-occurrence, with a repertoire-size bias correction applied to the TCR pairs. A later analysis estimated false discovery rates by permuting HLA or CMV assignments 20 times. In a later analysis, co-occurring TCRs were grouped using DBSCAN, with TCRdist sequence similarity added in when clustering inside HLA-allele-positive subsets. Co-occurrence clustering excluded repertoires with fewer than 30,000 or more than 120,000 public chains, plus five with anomalous nucleotide sharing. TCRdb holds this immuneACCESS table with in-frame rearrangements only. Some clones are missing; in checked studies, unresolved V genes explain under half, and the rest has no known cause. The V and J calls and the clone size are those of that table, but D and trimming were determined from the DNA. Across this sample there are nearly 200,000 clones, with 60% to 80% seen only once. Approximately 2% of the sample is in the top ten clones.

CDR1 SGDLS and CDR2 YYNGEE were looked up in the germline V gene. Relative to germline, V is missing 2 bases and J is missing 5 bases, with 6 bases of the junction outside any gene match. Taken from cysteine to phenylalanine, the CDR3 has 14 residues. Only CDR3 DNA is held: 42 bases, read in frame from base 1. Sequenced input: PBMCs. This sequence uses TRBV9 and TRBJ2-5; 7 junctional bases match TRBD2. The receptor was derived from a woman in her 30s in good health and CMV-seropositive. The CDR3 protein sequence reads: CASSVGGNVETQYF. The DNA sequence is as follows: TGTGCCAGCAGCGTCGGGGGGAATGTGGAGACCCAGTACTTC.